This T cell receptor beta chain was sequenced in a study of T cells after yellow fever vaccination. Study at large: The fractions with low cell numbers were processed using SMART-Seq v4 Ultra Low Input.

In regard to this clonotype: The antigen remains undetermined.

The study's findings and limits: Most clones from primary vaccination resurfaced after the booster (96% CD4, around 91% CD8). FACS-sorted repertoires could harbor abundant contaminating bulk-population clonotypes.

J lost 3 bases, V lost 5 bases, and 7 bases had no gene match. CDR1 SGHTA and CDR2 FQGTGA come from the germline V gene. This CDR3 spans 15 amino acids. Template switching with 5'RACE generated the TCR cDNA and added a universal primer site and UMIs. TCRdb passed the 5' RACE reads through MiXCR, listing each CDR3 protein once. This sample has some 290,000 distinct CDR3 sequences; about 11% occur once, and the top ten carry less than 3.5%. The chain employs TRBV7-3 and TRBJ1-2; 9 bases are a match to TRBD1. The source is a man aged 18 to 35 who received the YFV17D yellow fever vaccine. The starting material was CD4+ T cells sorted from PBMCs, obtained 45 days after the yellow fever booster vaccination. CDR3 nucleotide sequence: TGTGCCAGCAGCCCAGACAGGGGGGGTGACTATGGCTACACCTTC. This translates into CASSPDRGGDYGYTF.